This T cell receptor beta chain is drawn from a study of spatial heterogeneity in lung cancer (dated by TCRdb to between 2018 and 2021). The study in broad terms: Beta-chain transcripts were consistently detected in greater numbers than alpha-chain transcripts, which likely reflected higher beta-chain transcript abundance. In the raw uncorrected reads, each unique combination of TCR and UMI appeared on average more than ten times. The study quantitatively compared TCR alpha and beta repertoires across multiple tumor regions, matched nontumor lung and blood in non-small cell lung cancer. TCR repertoire features were related to nonsynonymous mutation counts determined by whole-exome sequencing of tumor tissue. Both alpha and beta chains were TCR-sequenced in samples taken at surgery, namely 220 tumor regions, approximately 66 matched nontumor lung samples and some 53 PBMC samples. General findings and caveats noted by the study authors: Ubiquitous expanded tumor TCRs were detected in blood more often at tumor resection than at routine follow-up. Confirming at a functional level the hypothesis that regional TCRs recognize regional mutations was considered to require additional single-cell paired TCR alpha and beta sequencing.

The library came from 5' RACE. Instrument used: NextSeq 500. To allow correction of PCR and sequencing errors, the TCR library protocol tagged every TCR cDNA molecule with a unique molecular identifier. The original pipeline was this. TCR identification, UMI-based error correction and CDR3 extraction were performed with Decombinator tools. Expanded TCRs were defined as those above a frequency of 2 per 1,000, corresponding to the top 1% of the tumor frequency distribution. Renyi diversity was calculated using the R vegan package after each repertoire was subsampled 100 times to 5,000 TCRs. CDR3 similarity networks were built from amino acid triplet string-kernel similarity, with CDR3s being connected when pairwise similarity was above 0.82. Starting from the raw public reads, TCRdb applied fastp trimming at Q25, assembled clones with MiXCR and retained in-frame beta chains. Rows are unified per CDR3 protein, each entry keeping the most common DNA and genes. The V and J calls follow TCRdb's processing rather than the paper's. This sample comprises 25,000 or so distinct CDR3 sequences, 9.5% to 15% of them detected only once. In total, the top ten clones hold 25% of the sample.

Reading from cysteine to phenylalanine, the CDR3 counts 17 amino acids. Only the CDR3 part of the read is kept: 51 bases, read in frame from the first base. V drops 2 bases and J drops 0 bases, leaving 16 bases in between. Looking up the germline V gene yields CDR1 SGHDN and CDR2 FVKESK. Read against the paper, the sample's time point label means: sample taken at primary tumor resection. Without any cell sorting, TCR sequencing was performed on whole RNA extracted either from tumor and nontumor lung tissue or from cryopreserved PBMC samples. Donors were some 67 patients with early-stage, untreated non-small cell lung cancer from the lung TRACERx cohort. Only patients with enough RNA available from two or more tumor regions were chosen for TCR sequencing. This clonotype appeared once. What this receptor recognizes is not known. No base quality information exists; no much larger clone differs at one position. On its own, one read is weak support.

Recombination linked TRBV14 to TRBJ1-1, with the D gene not confidently named. This clonotype was obtained from a female donor with early-stage non-small cell lung cancer. Sample: PBMCs, taken at surgery. The DNA sequence is TGTGCCAGCAGCCAATCGCCGGGGTTAGGGTTGAACACTGAAGCTTTCTTT. The resulting protein is CASSQSPGLGLNTEAFF.